This T cell receptor beta chain was retrieved from a study of T cell repertoires in cytomegalovirus infection. MiXCR, applied by TCRdb to the reads, yields one record per CDR3 protein. The sample records hundreds of thousands of distinct CDR3 sequences, about 33% being singletons. Turning to this clonotype: The antigen is unknown.

The CDR3 totals 13 residues. V lost 1 base to trimming and J lost 4 bases, with 7 bases between them. CDR1 MNHEY and CDR2 SMNVEV come from the germline V gene (reference sequence). The sample was cultured CD8+ T cells from PBMCs, taken from culture after CMV antigen stimulation. This chain joins TRBV27 and TRBJ1-1, with TRBD1 as a possible D gene (5 bases). This sequence originates from a human donor in good health (CMV status not recorded). Some clones in this sample may be carry-over from other donors' samples. In nucleotides, the CDR3 is TGTGCCAGCAGTTTATGGAGGGGCACTGAAGCTTTCTTT. Protein product: CASSLWRGTEAFF.